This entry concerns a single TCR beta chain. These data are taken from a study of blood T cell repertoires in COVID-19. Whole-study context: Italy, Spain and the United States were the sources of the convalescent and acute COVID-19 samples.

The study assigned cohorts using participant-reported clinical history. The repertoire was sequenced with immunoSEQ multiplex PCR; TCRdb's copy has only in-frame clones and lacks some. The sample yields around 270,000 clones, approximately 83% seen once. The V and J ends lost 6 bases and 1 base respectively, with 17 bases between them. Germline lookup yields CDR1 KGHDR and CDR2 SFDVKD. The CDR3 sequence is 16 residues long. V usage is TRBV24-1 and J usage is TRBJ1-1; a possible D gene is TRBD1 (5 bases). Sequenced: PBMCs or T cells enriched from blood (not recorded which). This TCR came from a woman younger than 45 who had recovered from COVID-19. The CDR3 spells CATSKEGFGGNTEAFF. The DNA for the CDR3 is TGTGCCACCAGTAAAGAGGGGTTCGGGGGGAACACTGAAGCTTTCTTT.